Below, 17 T cell receptor beta chains from the same sample are listed, as sequenced in a study of CD8+CD57+ T cells in acquired aplastic anemia. Findings of the study overall: Patients' CD8+CD57+ cells proved less diverse than their total CD4+ and CD8+ pools, researchers found.

Patients included in sequencing had previously demonstrated CD8+CD57+ cell expansion by flow cytometry. These TCRs' antigens remain unknown. TCR beta VDJ and CDR3 profiles were obtained from a genomic DNA template. Each CDR3 protein is one row after TCRdb ran MiXCR on the reads. Of 16,000 or so distinct CDR3 sequences in the sample, about 40% were seen once. Sequencing used CD8+CD57+ T cells sorted from PBMCs. Subset described: bead-enriched CD8+CD57+ effector memory T cells from SAA patients. The receptors shown here come from a human donor with aplastic anemia.

The chain has TRBV2 and TRBJ2-7; 8 bases line up with TRBD1. The germline V gene encodes CDR1 SNHLY and CDR2 FYNNEI. The J segment lost 3 bases and the V segment lost 0 bases, leaving 4 bases of the junction unmatched. There are 15 residues in the CDR3. The DNA for the CDR3 is TGTGCCAGCAGTGAAGCGGGGACAGGAGTCTACGAGCAGTACTTC. It translates to CASSEAGTGVYEQYF.

V usage is TRBV9 and J usage is TRBJ2-1; 13 bases fit TRBD2. V was clipped by 0 bases and J by 5 bases; unmatched bases: 8. Germline values: CDR1 SGDLS, CDR2 YYNGEE. The CDR3 has 18 amino acids. As DNA, the CDR3 is TGTGCCAGCAGCGTAGCCCCAAGCGGACTAGCGGGGGACAATGAGCAGTTCTTC. Protein: CASSVAPSGLAGDNEQFF.

CDR3 coding DNA: TGTGCCATCAGTGAGTCGAAGGAGATAATGAACACTGAAGCTTTCTTT. Protein: CAISESKEIMNTEAFF. The chain employs TRBV10-3 and TRBJ1-1, with D hard to call. Germline loops: CDR1 ENHRY, CDR2 SYGVKD. With 0 bases removed from V and 0 bases from J, the gap between germline ends came to 11 bases. The length of the CDR3 is 16 residues.

This CDR3 is CASSVTSQSSYNEQYF. DNA for the CDR3: TGTGCCAGCAGCGTCACTAGTCAGAGCTCCTACAATGAGCAGTATTTT. This chain links TRBV7-6 with TRBJ2-3, with a weak D call TRBD2 (5 bases). CDR3 length: 16 amino acids. From germline, CDR1 is SGHVS and CDR2 FNYEAQ. V lost 5 bases and J lost 11, with 26 bases in between. Looking up the rest from reference TRBV7-6 and TRBJ2-3 gives the full variable domain: GAGVSQSPRYKVTKRGQDVALRCDPISGHVSLYWYRQALGQGPEFLTYFNYEAQQDKSGLPNDRFSAERPEGSISTLTIQRTEQRDSAMYRCASSVTSQSSYNEQYFGPGTRLTVL.

This clonotype occurred once. This chain links TRBV5-6 with TRBJ2-7; D gene uncertain. Trimming took 0 bases from V and 2 from J, leaving 12 bases between them. CDR1 SGHDT and CDR2 YYEEEE come from the germline V gene. The CDR3 consists of 15 residues. CDR3 sequence (DNA): TGTGCCAGCAGCTTGGGGGCAGTTGTGACCTACGAGCAGTACTTC. The encoded protein is CASSLGAVVTYEQYF.

At least ten counts were recorded for this clonotype. The chain is built from TRBV6-1 and TRBJ2-2, with unresolved D. The CDR3 totals 15 residues. Germline CDR1 reads MNHNS; CDR2 reads SASEGT. Deletions cut 1 base from V and 1 base from J, with 7 bases between. CDR3 DNA: TGTGCCAGCAGTGAAGAGGTGGGGAACACCGGGGAGCTGTTTTTT. This encodes CASSEEVGNTGELFF.

This clonotype was seen a handful of times. J is TRBJ2-7 and V is TRBV5-1, with TRBD1 identical over 9 bases. The junction had 15 bases not matched to a gene; V was cut back by 0 bases and J by 5 bases. CDR3 length: 18 residues. Looked up from germline, CDR1 is SGHRS and CDR2 is YFSETQ. CDR3 region: CASSLVPLAGTGPHEQYF. DNA for the CDR3: TGCGCCAGCAGCTTGGTCCCACTGGCCGGGACAGGGCCTCACGAGCAGTACTTC. The whole variable domain, filled in from reference TRBV5-1 and TRBJ2-7, reads KAGVTQTPRYLIKTRGQQVTLSCSPISGHRSVSWYQQTPGQGLQFLFEYFSETQRNKGNFPGRFSGRQFSNSRSEMNVSTLELGDSALYLCASSLVPLAGTGPHEQYFGPGTRLTVT.

About this clonotype itself: Since a much larger clone is just one base distant, this may be a read error. The chain has TRBV10-2 and TRBJ2-7; D is unresolved. Germline V gene sequence: CDR1 WSHSY, CDR2 SAAADI. The CDR3 is 13 amino acids. CDR3 DNA: TGCGCCAGCAGTGAGTCGGGTTTCTACGAGCAGTGCTTC. It yields the protein CASSESGFYEQCF.

This clonotype came up many times. The chain recombines TRBV7-9 with TRBJ1-5; D is uncertain. CDR1 and CDR2 (germline): SEHNR, FQNEAQ (reference sequence). V shed 1 base and J shed 4 bases, with 5 bases lying between them. There are 13 residues in the CDR3. The CDR3 region is CASSLGQNQPQHF. The CDR3 DNA follows: TGTGCCAGCAGCTTAGGGCAGAATCAGCCCCAGCATTTT. The variable domain in full, completed from reference TRBV7-9 and TRBJ1-5, reads DTGVSQNPRHKITKRGQNVTFRCDPISEHNRLYWYRQTLGQGPEFLTYFQNEAQLEKSRLLSDRFSAERPKGSFSTLEIQRTEQGDSAMYLCASSLGQNQPQHFGDGTRLSIL.

This chain connects TRBV11-2 to TRBJ2-1; tentatively, D is TRBD1 or TRBD2 (5 bases each). Between the trimmed V and J ends, which lost 3 bases and 0 bases, there was a span of 9 bases. The germline CDR1 and CDR2 sequences are SGHAT and FQNNGV. The CDR3 loop spans 15 amino acids. The CDR3 reads CASSFWGSSYNEQFF. CDR3 DNA: TGTGCCAGCAGCTTTTGGGGGAGCTCCTACAATGAGCAGTTCTTC.

This clonotype was picked up a small number of times. Here the CDR3 reads CASSLEAEQETQYF. The CDR3 nucleotides read TGTGCCAGCAGCTTAGAGGCGGAGCAAGAGACCCAGTACTTC. This sequence joins TRBV7-8 and TRBJ2-5; D unclear. Trimming took off 1 base at V and 2 bases at J, with 8 bases between the two ends. The CDR3 spans 14 residues. Germline-derived CDR1 and CDR2 are SGHVS and FQNEAQ.

To note about this clonotype: The CDR3 does not close with the conserved phenylalanine or tryptophan, likely indicating a read error. This chain joins TRBV29-1 and TRBJ2-7, with 8 positions matching TRBD1. CDR3 length: 13 residues. Germline trimming cut 7 bases from V and 7 bases from J; bases unmatched to any gene: 12. Germline-derived CDR1 and CDR2 are SQVTM and ANQGSEA. The CDR3 DNA reads as TGCAGCGCGAAGGGAGACAGGGGAGGTGAGCAGTACCTC. Translating gives CSAKGDRGGEQYL.

CDR3 residues: CATSSSRSGPINEQFF. CDR3 bases: TGTGCCACCAGCAGCTCCAGGTCGGGACCGATCAATGAGCAGTTCTTC. This chain connects TRBV15 to TRBJ2-1; D tentatively fits TRBD1 or TRBD2 (5 bases each). The CDR3 has 16 amino acids. Germline V gene sequence: CDR1 LNHNV, CDR2 YYDKDF (reference sequence). Trimming left V 3 bases short and J 6 bases short, with 18 bases between.

V and J are TRBV2 and TRBJ1-5, with 7 bases aligning to TRBD1. V lost 5 bases to trimming and J lost 2 bases; unmatched junction nucleotides: 3. Germline V gene data show CDR1 as SNHLY and CDR2 as FYNNEI. This CDR3 contains 14 residues. The CDR3 spells CASSRQGGNQPQHF. For the CDR3, the DNA is TGTGCCAGCAGTCGACAGGGAGGCAATCAGCCCCAGCATTTT.

This clonotype was found many times. V and J are TRBV14 and TRBJ1-4; 8 nucleotides line up with TRBD1. The germline CDR1 and CDR2 sequences are SGHDN and FVKESK. The V gene end was trimmed by 6 bases and the J gene end by 6 bases; junction bases not matched to a gene: 9. This CDR3 comprises 15 residues. The CDR3 sequence is CASSQWQGADEKLFF. CDR3 nucleotides: TGTGCCAGCAGTCAATGGCAGGGGGCGGATGAAAAACTGTTTTTT. The complete variable domain, with remaining parts taken from reference TRBV14 and TRBJ1-4, reads EAGVTQFPSHSVIEKGQTVTLRCDPISGHDNLYWYRRVMGKEIKFLLHFVKESKQDESGMPNNRFLAERTGGTYSTLKVQPAELEDSGVYFCASSQWQGADEKLFFGSGTQLSVL.

This clonotype was detected many times. The rearrangement uses TRBV9 and TRBJ1-4, with a tentative D call TRBD1 (5 bases). The CDR3 totals 16 residues. Looked up from germline, CDR1 is SGDLS and CDR2 is YYNGEE. V dropped 4 bases and J dropped 6 bases, with 19 bases sitting between them. CDR3 DNA sequence: TGTGCCAGCAGCCCCTCTTCGGGCAGGGAGTATGAAAAACTGTTTTTT. The encoded protein is CASSPSSGREYEKLFF.

This clonotype occurred many times. The gene calls are TRBV15 and TRBJ1-6, with D uncertain. The germline V gene encodes CDR1 LNHNV and CDR2 YYDKDF (reference sequence). Trimming removed 5 bases from V and 7 bases from J, with 18 bases in between. The CDR3 runs 16 residues. CDR3 in amino acids: CATSEIQTDGNSPLHF. For the CDR3, the DNA is TGTGCCACCAGCGAGATACAAACCGACGGAAATTCACCCCTCCACTTT.